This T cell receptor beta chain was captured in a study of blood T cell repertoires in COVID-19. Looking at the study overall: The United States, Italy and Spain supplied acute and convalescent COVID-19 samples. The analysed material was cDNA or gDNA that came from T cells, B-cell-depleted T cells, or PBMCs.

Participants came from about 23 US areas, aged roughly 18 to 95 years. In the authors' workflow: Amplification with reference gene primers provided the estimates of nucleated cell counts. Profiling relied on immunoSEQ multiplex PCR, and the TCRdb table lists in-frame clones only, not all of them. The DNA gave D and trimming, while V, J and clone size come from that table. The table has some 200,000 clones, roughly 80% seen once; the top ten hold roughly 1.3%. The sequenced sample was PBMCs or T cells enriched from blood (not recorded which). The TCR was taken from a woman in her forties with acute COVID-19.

CDR3 sequence: CASSLDPSPQVPHTYEQYF. CDR3 DNA: TGCGCCAGCAGCTTAGACCCGAGCCCCCAGGTCCCCCACACCTACGAGCAGTACTTC. The chain carries TRBV5-1 and TRBJ2-7; D not resolved. V was trimmed by 2 bases and J by 2 bases, leaving 26 bases between them. The CDR3 sequence is 19 residues long. Germline V CDR1 and CDR2: SGHRS, YFSETQ.